A single sample gave rise to the 14 T cell receptor beta chains below, sequenced in a study of T cell responses to AZD1222 COVID-19 vaccine. Assay used: immunoSEQ multiplex PCR; TCRdb lists only in-frame clones, some missing. The sample lists 95,000 to 130,000 clones; 87% were seen once. The sequencing here drew on peripheral blood, taken on day 0 of AZD1222 vaccination. Receptor source: an adult in good health.

V usage is TRBV20-1 and J usage is TRBJ1-1; D gene ambiguous. CDR1 and CDR2 (germline): DFQATT, SNEGSKA (reference sequence). V shed 5 bases and J shed 1 base, with 5 bases lying between them. This CDR3 region has 11 residues. CDR3 loop: CSAPRNTEAFF. The DNA for the CDR3 is TGCAGTGCTCCCAGGAACACTGAAGCTTTCTTT.

The chain carries TRBV7-8 and TRBJ1-3; D uncertain. The germline V and J ends were trimmed by 6 bases and 0 bases, with 15 bases remaining between them. The CDR3 length is 16 residues. Germline CDR1 reads SGHVS; CDR2 reads FQNEAQ. In DNA, the CDR3 is TGTGCCAGCAGGCCAAGTTTCAAGGACTCTGGAAACACCATATATTTT. Its translation: CASRPSFKDSGNTIYF.

J is TRBJ2-7 and V is TRBV5-8; 9 bases map to TRBD1. CDR1 is SGHTS, CDR2 YDEGEE, per germline. The CDR3 loop spans 18 amino acids. J gave up 2 bases and V 3 bases, and 15 bases lay outside the gene matches. The chain's CDR3 is CASSYRTGAPRRPYEQYF. The CDR3 DNA reads TGTGCCAGCAGCTACCGGACAGGGGCGCCGAGGCGACCCTACGAGCAGTACTTC.

This clone was seen a few times. This chain joins TRBV7-2 and TRBJ1-5; the D gene is possibly TRBD1 (5 bases). Germline CDR1 and CDR2: SGHTA and FQGNSA. This CDR3 comprises 13 residues. The V gene lost 5 bases and the J gene lost 6 bases, with 11 bases spanning the gap. CDR3 coding DNA: TGTGCCAGCAGCCCTAGGGGCTTTCAGCCCCAGCATTTT. It specifies CASSPRGFQPQHF. Based on the CDR3 plus reference TRBV7-2 and TRBJ1-5, the full variable domain is GAGVSQSPSNKVTEKGKDVELRCDPISGHTALYWYRQSLGQGLEFLIYFQGNSAPDKSGLPSDRFSAERTGGSVSTLTIQRTQQEDSAVYLCASSPRGFQPQHFGDGTRLSIL.

V usage is TRBV5-1 and J usage is TRBJ1-4; 9 nucleotides agree with TRBD1. Trimming removed 5 bases from V and 8 bases from J; junction bases left unmatched: 13. CDR1 and CDR2 from the germline V gene are SGHRS and YFSETQ. The CDR3 sequence is 16 residues long. In nucleotides, the CDR3 is TGCGCCAGCAGATCTACAGGGGGCGGTAAGGGAGAAAAACTGTTTTTT. It encodes CASRSTGGGKGEKLFF.

This chain links TRBV9 with TRBJ2-2; 11 positions agree with TRBD2. The CDR3 is made up of 16 amino acids. Germline lookup yields CDR1 SGDLS and CDR2 YYNGEE. The V gene end was trimmed by 4 bases and the J gene end by 3 bases; junction bases not matched to a gene: 5. The CDR3 bases are TGTGCCAGCAGCCCTCGACTAGCGGGGCACACCGGGGAGCTGTTTTTT. Its protein product is CASSPRLAGHTGELFF.

This clone was picked up one time. The gene calls are TRBV29-1 and TRBJ1-5, with 7 bases matching TRBD1. CDR1 and CDR2 from the germline V gene are SQVTM and ANQGSEA. The CDR3 is made up of 13 amino acids. Trimming at V came to 7 bases and at J to 3 bases, leaving 6 bases not matched to a gene. The CDR3 DNA reads as TGCAGCGCCGGGGACAGCCTCAATCAGCCCCAGCATTTT. Its protein product is CSAGDSLNQPQHF.

This chain connects TRBV12-3 or TRBV12-4 to TRBJ2-7, with D possibly TRBD1 on 5 matching bases. Trimming left V 3 bases short and J 5 bases short, with 8 bases between. The CDR3 sequence is 12 residues long. CDR3 sequence: CASSLQGHEQYF. CDR3 bases: TGTGCCAGCAGTTTGCAGGGCCACGAGCAGTACTTC.

This sequence joins TRBV29-1 and TRBJ2-3; D is perhaps TRBD1 or TRBD2 (5 bases each). CDR1 SQVTM and CDR2 ANQGSEA come from the germline V gene. The CDR3 is 16 amino acids. The V end lost 7 bases, the J end lost 0 bases, and 20 bases lay between the germline ends. The CDR3 DNA follows: TGCAGCGCCCCCCAGGGACCGCGGGCGAGCACAGATACGCAGTATTTT. This gives the protein CSAPQGPRASTDTQYF.

This clone appeared once. This sequence joins TRBV5-4 and TRBJ1-1; 8 nucleotides match TRBD1. Germline V gives CDR1 SGHNT, CDR2 YYREEE (reference sequence). V shed 4 bases and J 10 bases; nucleotides not matched to a gene: 18. The length of the CDR3 is 16 residues. CDR3 in DNA: TGTGCCAGCAGCGGTGGACAGGGATCTCTTAAAAGGGGAGCTTTCTTT. This translates into CASSGGQGSLKRGAFF. Filled out from reference TRBV5-4 and TRBJ1-1, the complete variable domain reads ETGVTQSPTHLIKTRGQQVTLRCSSQSGHNTVSWYQQALGQGPQFIFQYYREEENGRGNFPPRFSGLQFPNYSSELNVNALELDDSALYLCASSGGQGSLKRGAFFGQGTRLTVV.

The table lists this clone with a few counts. V usage is TRBV7-2 and J usage is TRBJ2-7; no firm D call. The V and J ends lost 5 bases and 5 bases respectively, with 13 bases between them. The CDR3 has 13 amino acids. The germline gives CDR1 SGHTA, CDR2 FQGNSA. The CDR3 reads CASSGIGSNEQYF. CDR3 sequence (DNA): TGTGCCAGCAGCGGAATAGGGTCAAACGAGCAGTACTTC.

The chain combines TRBV14 with TRBJ2-7, with D unresolved. The germline V and J ends were trimmed by 3 bases and 8 bases, with 8 bases remaining between them. The CDR3 is made up of 11 amino acids. Germline assignment: CDR1 SGHDN and CDR2 FVKESK. CDR3 nucleotides: TGTGCCAGCAGCCACGGTTTTAAGCAGTACTTC. It is translated as CASSHGFKQYF. Filled out from reference TRBV14 and TRBJ2-7, the complete variable domain reads EAGVTQFPSHSVIEKGQTVTLRCDPISGHDNLYWYRRVMGKEIKFLLHFVKESKQDESGMPNNRFLAERTGGTYSTLKVQPAELEDSGVYFCASSHGFKQYFGPGTRLTVT.

The chain has TRBV5-5 and TRBJ1-6, with D uncertain. The CDR3 sequence is 13 residues long. Germline values: CDR1 SGHKS, CDR2 YYEKEE (reference sequence). V was trimmed by 4 bases and J by 7 bases, leaving 9 bases between them. The CDR3: CASSGEVNSPLHF. The CDR3 DNA is TGTGCCAGCAGCGGGGAGGTCAATTCACCCCTCCACTTT.

The chain carries TRBV11-2 and TRBJ1-6, with 8 nucleotides matching TRBD1. CDR1 is SGHAT and CDR2 is FQNNGV in the germline V gene. J lost 7 bases, V lost 1 base, and 6 bases had no gene match. The CDR3 contains 16 residues. DNA of the CDR3: TGTGCCAGCAGCTTAGCCCGGACAGGGAAAAATTCACCCCTCCACTTT. Its protein product is CASSLARTGKNSPLHF.